This TCR beta chain was recorded in a study of blood T cell repertoires in COVID-19 (dated by TCRdb to the early 2020s). In the study overall: Samples covering the acute and convalescent phases of COVID-19 were provided by collaborators in the United States, Italy and Spain. The dataset comprised deeply sampled blood TCRbeta repertoires from subjects exposed to, actively infected with, or recovered from COVID-19. The prospective study material was composed of cDNA or gDNA derived from T cells, B-cell-depleted T cells, or PBMCs. A de-identified subject ID, COVID-19 status, age in years and sex were almost always included in the sample metadata. A freely available public database, intended as a resource for researchers studying the immune response to SARS-CoV-2, is where the repertoires were released. The samples were drawn from two sources: the first 160 participants of the ongoing ImmuneRACE study, and fewer than 1,500 subjects contributed by 6 global collaborators. Where available, HLA class I and class II types were taken from metadata supplied by the sample provider and were not determined by assay-based typing.

The investigation overall reported the following: Clinical and demographic metadata were provided uncurated, with the amount varying by source and participant.

The CDR1 and CDR2 encoded by the germline V gene are SGHRS and YFSETQ. Trimming takes 9 bases off V and 6 bases off J; junction bases not matched to a gene: 4. From the cysteine up to the phenylalanine, the CDR3 has a length of 11 residues. Only the CDR3 DNA is retained, 33 bases long and in frame from the first base. Participants in the prospective study were enrolled through a virtual design, were aged about 18 to 100 years, and lived in 24 United States geographic areas. In the prospective study, participants were assigned to cohorts based on the clinical history participants reported in a screening survey and a study questionnaire. In the prospective study, mobile phlebotomists collected whole blood, serum and a nasopharyngeal or oropharyngeal swab from each participant. Over a roughly 2-month period, participants in the prospective study had the option of providing additional blood draws and questionnaires. Blood samples from the prospective study were shipped frozen or at room temperature prior to DNA extraction.

The immunoSEQ Assay, a bias-controlled multiplex PCR, was used to amplify TCRbeta CDR3 regions from genomic DNA. As for the original processing: The number of nucleated cells in each sample was estimated from the amplification of reference gene primers within the assay. To quantify the absolute abundance of each unique TCRbeta CDR3 rearrangement, sequence reads were collapsed and filtered. For each sample, productive Simpson clonality was calculated by taking the square root of Simpson's diversity index across productive rearrangements. The table was pulled from immuneACCESS by TCRdb, which kept in-frame rearrangements only. Such tables lose some clones; where checked, under half of the loss comes from unresolved V genes, and the rest has no known cause. V, J and clone size are those of that table, while D and trimming were read from the DNA. This sample holds 300,000 to 500,000 clones; approximately 91% were observed only once. Together, the top ten hold roughly 2% of the sample.

Of note for this clone: Its antigen has not been determined. Per-nucleotide qualities are absent, and no much larger clonotype sits a single base away.

The rearrangement combines TRBV5-1 with TRBJ2-5; the junction holds 8 bases that match TRBD1. The source of this sequence is a woman aged 40 to 50 with acute COVID-19. The specimen sequenced was PBMCs or T cells enriched from blood (not recorded which). The nucleotide sequence reads as follows: TGCGCCATTTACAGGGGGAAGACCCAGTACTTC. Translated, it gives CAIYRGKTQYF.